This T cell receptor (beta chain) was recovered during a study of blood T cells in healthy people across ages. This CDR3 comprises 15 residues. Per the germline V gene, CDR1 is SEHNR and CDR2 is FQNEAQ (reference sequence). Trimming at V came to 5 bases and at J to 2 bases, leaving 8 bases not matched to a gene. A second roughly 6 to 12 cycle PCR used barcoded and J-beta primers. MiXCR, applied by TCRdb to the 5' RACE reads, yields one record per CDR3 protein. The sample lists approximately 800,000 distinct CDR3 sequences, about 46% occurring once. The clonotype comes from a man at least 80 years old in good health. Sequenced sample: blood. The chain carries TRBV7-9 and TRBJ1-2; the match to TRBD1 covers 7 bases. In nucleotides, the CDR3 is TGTGCCAGCAGCCCTCCCGGACAGGAAAACTATGGCTACACCTTC. Protein sequence: CASSPPGQENYGYTF.